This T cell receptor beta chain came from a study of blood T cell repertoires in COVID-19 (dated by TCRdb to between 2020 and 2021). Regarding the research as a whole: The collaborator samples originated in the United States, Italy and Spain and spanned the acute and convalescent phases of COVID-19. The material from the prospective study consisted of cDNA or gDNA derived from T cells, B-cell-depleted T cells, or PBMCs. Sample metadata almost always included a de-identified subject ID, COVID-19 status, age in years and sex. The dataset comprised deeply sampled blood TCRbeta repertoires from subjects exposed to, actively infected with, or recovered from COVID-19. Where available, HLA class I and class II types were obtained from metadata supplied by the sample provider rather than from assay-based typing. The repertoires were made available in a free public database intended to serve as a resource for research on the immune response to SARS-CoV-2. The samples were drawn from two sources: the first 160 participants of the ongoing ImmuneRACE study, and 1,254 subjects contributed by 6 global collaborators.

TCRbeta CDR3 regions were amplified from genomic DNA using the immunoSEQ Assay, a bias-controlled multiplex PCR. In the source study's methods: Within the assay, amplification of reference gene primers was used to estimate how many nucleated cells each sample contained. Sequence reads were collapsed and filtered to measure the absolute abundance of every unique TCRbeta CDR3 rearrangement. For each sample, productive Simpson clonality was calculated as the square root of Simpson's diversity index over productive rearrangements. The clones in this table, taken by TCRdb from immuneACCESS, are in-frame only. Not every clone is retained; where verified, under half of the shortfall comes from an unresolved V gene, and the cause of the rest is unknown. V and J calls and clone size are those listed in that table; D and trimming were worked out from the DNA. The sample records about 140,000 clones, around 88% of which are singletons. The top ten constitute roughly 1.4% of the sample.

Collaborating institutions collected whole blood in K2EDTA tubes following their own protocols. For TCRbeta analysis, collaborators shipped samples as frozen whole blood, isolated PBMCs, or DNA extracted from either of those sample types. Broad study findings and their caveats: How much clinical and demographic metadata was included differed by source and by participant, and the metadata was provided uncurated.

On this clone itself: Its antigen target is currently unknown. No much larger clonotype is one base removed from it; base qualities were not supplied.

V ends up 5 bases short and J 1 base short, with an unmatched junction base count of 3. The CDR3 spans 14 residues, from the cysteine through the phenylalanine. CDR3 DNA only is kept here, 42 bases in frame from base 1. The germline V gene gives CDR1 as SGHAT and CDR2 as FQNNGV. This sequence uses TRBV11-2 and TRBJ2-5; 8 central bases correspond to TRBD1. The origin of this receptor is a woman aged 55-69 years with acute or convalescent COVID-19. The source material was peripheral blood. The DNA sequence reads TGTGCCAGCAGCCGTGACAGGGGCCAAGAGACCCAGTACTTC. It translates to CASSRDRGQETQYF. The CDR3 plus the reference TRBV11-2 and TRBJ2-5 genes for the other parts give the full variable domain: EAGVAQSPRYKIIEKRQSVAFWCNPISGHATLYWYQQILGQGPKLLIQFQNNGVVDDSQLPKDRFSAERLKGVDSTLKIQPAKLEDSAVYLCASSRDRGQETQYFGPGTRLLVL.